This TCR beta chain was found in a study of blood T cell repertoires in COVID-19. Overall study context: The United States, Italy and Spain were the sources of the acute and convalescent COVID-19 samples. PBMCs, B-cell-depleted T cells, or T cells provided the cDNA or gDNA that made up the material.

Per the authors' pipeline: Counts of nucleated cells, estimated from reference gene primer amplification, were obtained. Clones were sequenced by immunoSEQ multiplex PCR, and TCRdb holds only the in-frame ones, with some missing. D and trimming come from the DNA, and the V and J calls and clone size come from that table. The table has under 100,000 clones, 85% to 90% seen once. The sample was peripheral blood. The origin of this receptor is a man aged 45-65 years with active COVID-19.

The CDR3 loop reads CASSLGAMRTEAFF. CDR3 DNA: TGTGCCAGCAGCTTAGGGGCGATGCGCACTGAAGCTTTCTTT. This chain joins TRBV11-2 and TRBJ1-1; D gene uncertain. This CDR3 contains 14 residues. Germline V gives CDR1 SGHAT, CDR2 FQNNGV. Trimming took 1 base from V and 4 from J, leaving 10 bases between them.